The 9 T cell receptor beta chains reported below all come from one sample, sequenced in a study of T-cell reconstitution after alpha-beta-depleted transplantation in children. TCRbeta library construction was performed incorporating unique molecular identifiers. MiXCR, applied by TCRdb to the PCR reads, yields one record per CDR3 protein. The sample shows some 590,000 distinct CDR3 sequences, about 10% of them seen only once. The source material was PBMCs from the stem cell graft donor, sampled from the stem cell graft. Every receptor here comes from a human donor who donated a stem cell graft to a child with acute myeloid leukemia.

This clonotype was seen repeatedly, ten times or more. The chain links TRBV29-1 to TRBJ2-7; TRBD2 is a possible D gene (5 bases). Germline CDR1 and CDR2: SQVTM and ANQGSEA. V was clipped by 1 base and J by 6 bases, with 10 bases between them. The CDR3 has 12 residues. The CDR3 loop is CSVEGKRAEQYF. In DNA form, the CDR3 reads TGCAGCGTTGAAGGGAAGAGGGCCGAGCAGTACTTC.

CDR3 residues: CAWRISGQAWATGELFF. The CDR3 region has the DNA TGTGCCTGGAGAATCTCTGGACAAGCCTGGGCCACCGGGGAGCTGTTTTTT. The chain combines TRBV30 with TRBJ2-2; D may be TRBD1 (5 bases). Germline CDR1 is GTSNPN and CDR2 is SVGIG (reference sequence). This CDR3 has 17 residues. Deletions cut 3 bases from V and 4 bases from J, with 21 bases between.

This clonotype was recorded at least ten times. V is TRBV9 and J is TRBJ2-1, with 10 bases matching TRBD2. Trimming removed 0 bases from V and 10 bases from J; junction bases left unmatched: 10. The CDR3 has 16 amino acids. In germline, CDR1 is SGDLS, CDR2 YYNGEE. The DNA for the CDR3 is TGTGCCAGCAGCGTAGTAAGCGGGAGGGCCGATGGGGAGCAGTTCTTC. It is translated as CASSVVSGRADGEQFF.

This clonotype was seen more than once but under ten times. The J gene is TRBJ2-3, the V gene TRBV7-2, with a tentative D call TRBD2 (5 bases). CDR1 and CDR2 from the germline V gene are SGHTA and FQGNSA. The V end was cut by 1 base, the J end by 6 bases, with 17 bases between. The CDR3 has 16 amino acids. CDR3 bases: TGTGCCAGCAGCTTAGGTACGGGAAGACCTCCGGATACGCAGTATTTT. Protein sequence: CASSLGTGRPPDTQYF.

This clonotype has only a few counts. The CDR3 DNA follows: TGTGCCAGCAGCCCGACAGGGGTCGGGCCCCAGCATTTT. Translation: CASSPTGVGPQHF. This chain joins TRBV12-3 or TRBV12-4 and TRBJ1-5; 8 bases match TRBD1. CDR3 length: 13 amino acids. V lost 6 bases to trimming and J lost 9 bases; unmatched junction nucleotides: 7.

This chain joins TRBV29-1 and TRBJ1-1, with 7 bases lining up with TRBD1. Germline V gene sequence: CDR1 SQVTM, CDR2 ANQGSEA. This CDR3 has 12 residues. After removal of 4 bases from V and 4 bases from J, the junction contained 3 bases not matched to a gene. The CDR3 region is CSVVAGGTEAFF. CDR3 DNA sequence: TGCAGCGTTGTGGCAGGGGGCACTGAAGCTTTCTTT.

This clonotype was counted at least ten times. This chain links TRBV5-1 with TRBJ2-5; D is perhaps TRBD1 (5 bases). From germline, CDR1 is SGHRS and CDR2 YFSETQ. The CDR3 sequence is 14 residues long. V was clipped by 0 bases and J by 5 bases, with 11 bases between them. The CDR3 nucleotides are TGCGCCAGCAGCTTGGCATCAGGGTTGGAGACCCAGTACTTC. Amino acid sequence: CASSLASGLETQYF.

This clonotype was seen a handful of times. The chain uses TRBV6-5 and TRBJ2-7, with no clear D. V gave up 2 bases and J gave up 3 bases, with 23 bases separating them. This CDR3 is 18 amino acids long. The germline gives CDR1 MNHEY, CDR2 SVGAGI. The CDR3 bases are TGTGCCAGCAGTTACGAGTCCAGGCGTACCAGTATAGTCTACGAGCAGTACTTC. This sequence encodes CASSYESRRTSIVYEQYF.

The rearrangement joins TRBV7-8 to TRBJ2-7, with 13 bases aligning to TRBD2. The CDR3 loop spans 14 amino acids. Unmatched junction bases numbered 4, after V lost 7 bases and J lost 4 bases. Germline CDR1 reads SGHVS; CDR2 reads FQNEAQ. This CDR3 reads CASKLAGGPYEQYF. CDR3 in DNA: TGTGCCAGCAAACTAGCGGGAGGGCCTTACGAGCAGTACTTC.